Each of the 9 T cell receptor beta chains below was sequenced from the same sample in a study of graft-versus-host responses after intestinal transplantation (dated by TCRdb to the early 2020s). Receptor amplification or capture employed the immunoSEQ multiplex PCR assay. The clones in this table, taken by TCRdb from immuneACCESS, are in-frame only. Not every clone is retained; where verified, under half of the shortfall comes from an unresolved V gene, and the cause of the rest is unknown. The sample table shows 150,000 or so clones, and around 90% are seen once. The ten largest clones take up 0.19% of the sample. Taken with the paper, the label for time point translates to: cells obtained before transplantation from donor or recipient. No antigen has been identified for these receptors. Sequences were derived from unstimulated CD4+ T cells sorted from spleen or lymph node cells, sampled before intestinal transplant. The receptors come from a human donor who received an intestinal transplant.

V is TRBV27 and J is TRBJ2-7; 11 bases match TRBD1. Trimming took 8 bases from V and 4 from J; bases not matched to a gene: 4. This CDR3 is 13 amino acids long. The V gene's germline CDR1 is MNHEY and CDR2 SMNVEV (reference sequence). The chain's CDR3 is CASGQGAVYEQYF. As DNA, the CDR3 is TGTGCCAGCGGACAGGGGGCCGTGTACGAGCAGTACTTC.

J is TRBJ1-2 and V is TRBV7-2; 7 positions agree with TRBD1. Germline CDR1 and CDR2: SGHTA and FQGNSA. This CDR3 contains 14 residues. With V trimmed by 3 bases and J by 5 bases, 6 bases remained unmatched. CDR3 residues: CASSFPQGLYGYTF. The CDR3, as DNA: TGTGCCAGCAGCTTCCCACAGGGGTTATATGGCTACACCTTC.

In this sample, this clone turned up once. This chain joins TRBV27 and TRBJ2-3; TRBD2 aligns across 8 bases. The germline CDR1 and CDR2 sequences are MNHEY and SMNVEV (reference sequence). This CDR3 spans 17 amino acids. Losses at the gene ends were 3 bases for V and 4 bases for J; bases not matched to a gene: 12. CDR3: CASSFYSPGLGADTQYF. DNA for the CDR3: TGTGCCAGCAGTTTTTACTCCCCGGGACTAGGGGCAGATACGCAGTATTTT.

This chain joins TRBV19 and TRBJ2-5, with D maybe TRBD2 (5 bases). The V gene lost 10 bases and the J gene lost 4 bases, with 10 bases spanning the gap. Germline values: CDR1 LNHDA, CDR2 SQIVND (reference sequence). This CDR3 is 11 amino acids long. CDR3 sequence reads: CAITAGETQYF. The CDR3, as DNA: TGTGCCATCACGGCGGGAGAGACCCAGTACTTC.

In DNA form, the CDR3 reads TGTGCCAGCAGCTCCAGGGTAGACTCTGGAAACACCATATATTTT. It is translated as CASSSRVDSGNTIYF. The rearrangement joins TRBV11-2 to TRBJ1-3; TRBD1 is a possible D gene (5 bases). With 4 bases removed from V and 0 bases from J, the gap between germline ends came to 10 bases. Looked up from germline, CDR1 is SGHAT and CDR2 is FQNNGV. The CDR3 runs 15 residues.

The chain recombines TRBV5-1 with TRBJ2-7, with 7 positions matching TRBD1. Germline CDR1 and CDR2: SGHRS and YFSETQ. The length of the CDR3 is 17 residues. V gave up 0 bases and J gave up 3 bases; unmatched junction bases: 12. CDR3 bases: TGCGCCAGCAGCTTGGGAGGGGGCACCCCCGGCTTCTACGAGCAGTACTTC. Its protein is CASSLGGGTPGFYEQYF. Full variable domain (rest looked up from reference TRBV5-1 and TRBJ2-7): KAGVTQTPRYLIKTRGQQVTLSCSPISGHRSVSWYQQTPGQGLQFLFEYFSETQRNKGNFPGRFSGRQFSNSRSEMNVSTLELGDSALYLCASSLGGGTPGFYEQYFGPGTRLTVT.

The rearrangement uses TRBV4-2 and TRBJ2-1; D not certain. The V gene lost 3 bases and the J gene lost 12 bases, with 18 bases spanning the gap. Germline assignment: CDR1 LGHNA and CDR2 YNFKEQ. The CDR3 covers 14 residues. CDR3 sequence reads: CASSHESPRWGQFF. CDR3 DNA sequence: TGTGCCAGCAGCCACGAATCGCCCAGGTGGGGGCAGTTCTTC.

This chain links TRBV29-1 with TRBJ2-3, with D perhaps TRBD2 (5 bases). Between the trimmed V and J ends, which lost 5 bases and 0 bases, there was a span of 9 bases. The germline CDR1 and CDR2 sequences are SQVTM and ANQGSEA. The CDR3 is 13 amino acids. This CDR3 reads CSVSRGSTDTQYF. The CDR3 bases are TGCAGCGTTTCGCGCGGGAGCACAGATACGCAGTATTTT.

CDR3 bases: TGTGCCAGCAGCTCGGGACAGGCTCAGAGGGATACGCAGTATTTT. Translation gives CASSSGQAQRDTQYF. V gene TRBV7-2 combines with J gene TRBJ2-3, with 8 bases fitting TRBD1. This CDR3 has 15 residues. Germline lookup yields CDR1 SGHTA and CDR2 FQGNSA. The junction had 9 bases not matched to a gene; V was cut back by 4 bases and J by 6 bases.